The next 18 T cell receptor beta chains were all read from a single sample in a study of T cell repertoires in cytomegalovirus infection. These receptors have no known antigen. From the reads, TCRdb called clonotypes with MiXCR, one entry per CDR3 protein. The sample yields 680,000 or so distinct CDR3 sequences, 30% to 35% seen once. The material sequenced was cultured PBMCs, taken from culture after CMV antigen stimulation. Every receptor here comes from a human donor in good health (CMV status not recorded). Some clones in this sample may be carry-over from other donors' samples.

In its sample, this clonotype was seen a few times. The chain combines TRBV19 with TRBJ2-1, with no clear D. Trimming removed 2 bases at V and 7 bases at J, with 12 bases between. CDR3 size: 14 residues. The germline gives CDR1 LNHDA, CDR2 SQIVND (reference sequence). DNA for the CDR3: TGTGCCAGTAGTATAATGAGCTTTGTAAATGAGCAGTTCTTC. Translating gives CASSIMSFVNEQFF.

The J gene is TRBJ2-5, the V gene TRBV6-1, with a weak D call TRBD2 (6 bases). Germline values: CDR1 MNHNS, CDR2 SASEGT. This CDR3 region has 12 residues. The ends were cut back, 6 bases at V and 5 bases at J, with 10 bases in the middle. Here the CDR3 DNA reads TGTGCCAGCAGGGGGACTTTGGAGACCCAGTACTTC. Translating it yields CASRGTLETQYF.

The chain recombines TRBV11-2 with TRBJ2-1, with no clear D. Germline V CDR1 and CDR2: SGHAT, FQNNGV. This CDR3 comprises 13 residues. The V and J ends lost 3 bases and 4 bases respectively, with 7 bases between them. The CDR3 loop is CASSFAQYNEQFF. CDR3 DNA: TGTGCCAGCAGCTTCGCTCAATACAATGAGCAGTTCTTC.

This chain links TRBV11-2 with TRBJ2-3; D ambiguous. Germline CDR1 reads SGHAT; CDR2 reads FQNNGV. The CDR3 consists of 15 residues. The germline V and J ends were trimmed by 0 bases and 4 bases, with 11 bases remaining between them. CDR3 sequence reads: CASSLDLVSADTQYF. DNA of the CDR3: TGTGCCAGCAGCTTAGATTTAGTTTCGGCAGATACGCAGTATTTT.

The chain has TRBV5-1 and TRBJ2-7; TRBD2 aligns across 8 bases. The trim removed 6 bases at V and 6 bases at J, leaving 11 bases unmatched. The CDR3 loop spans 14 amino acids. The germline gives CDR1 SGHRS, CDR2 YFSETQ. The DNA for the CDR3 is TGCGCCAGCACCCCGGGGGGGGTTGGAGGCGAGCAGTACTTC. It translates to CASTPGGVGGEQYF.

This sequence joins TRBV4-2 and TRBJ2-1, with 13 bases aligning to TRBD2. V gave up 0 bases and J gave up 4 bases; unmatched junction bases: 6. Germline V gives CDR1 LGHNA, CDR2 YNFKEQ. The length of the CDR3 is 18 residues. For the CDR3, the DNA is TGTGCCAGCAGCCAAGATCCGACTAGCGGGGGGCGGTACAATGAGCAGTTCTTC. Protein sequence: CASSQDPTSGGRYNEQFF.

This clonotype was recorded at least ten times. V gene TRBV7-8 combines with J gene TRBJ2-4, with TRBD2 matching over 10 bases. This CDR3 contains 22 residues. V gave up 3 bases and J gave up 0 bases; unmatched junction bases: 20. Germline assignment: CDR1 SGHVS and CDR2 FQNEAQ. The CDR3, as DNA: TGTGCCAGCAGCTTTACAGGGGTCCCAAATCTAGCGGGGGCCCTAGCCAAAAACATTCAGTACTTC. Its translation is CASSFTGVPNLAGALAKNIQYF.

This clonotype has just a few counts. V gene TRBV20-1 combines with J gene TRBJ2-3; 7 bases agree with TRBD2. In germline, CDR1 is DFQATT, CDR2 SNEGSKA (reference sequence). Trimming at V came to 3 bases and at J to 4 bases, leaving 4 bases not matched to a gene. This CDR3 is built from 13 residues. The CDR3 protein is CSARGGTADTQYF. CDR3 DNA: TGCAGTGCTAGGGGGGGGACGGCAGATACGCAGTATTTT.

As for this clonotype: A read error is possible here, since a much larger clone lies one base away. This chain connects TRBV7-2 to TRBJ2-3; D is undetermined. The CDR3 sequence is 13 residues long. Germline V gives CDR1 SGHTA, CDR2 FQGNSA. The CDR3 protein is CAISPLRTDTQYF. CDR3 nucleotides: TGTGCCATCAGCCCACTTCGGACAGATACGCAGTATTTT. The whole variable domain, remainder taken from reference TRBV7-2 and TRBJ2-3, is GAGVSQSPSNKVTEKGKDVELRCDPISGHTALYWYRQSLGQGLEFLIYFQGNSAPDKSGLPSDRFSAERTGGSVSTLTIQRTQQEDSAVYLCAISPLRTDTQYFGPGTRLTVL.

This clonotype came up a few times. This rearrangement joins TRBV6-5 to TRBJ2-5; D possibly corresponds to TRBD2 (5 bases). V lost 0 bases and J 8 bases, leaving 19 bases between the germline ends. This CDR3 region has 16 residues. Germline V gene data show CDR1 as MNHEY and CDR2 as SVGAGI. The CDR3 is CASSYSAGGLLGTQYF. DNA of the CDR3: TGTGCCAGCAGTTACTCGGCAGGAGGTCTTCTGGGAACCCAGTACTTC.

The genes are TRBV19 and TRBJ2-1; D is possibly TRBD1 (5 bases). CDR3 length: 14 amino acids. V gave up 10 bases and J gave up 5 bases, with 18 bases separating them. Germline V gene sequence: CDR1 LNHDA, CDR2 SQIVND (reference sequence). CDR3 region: CANSGLAHDNEQFF. The CDR3 DNA reads as TGTGCCAACTCAGGGCTTGCGCACGACAATGAGCAGTTCTTC.

This clonotype was observed a few times. The chain has TRBV29-1 and TRBJ2-3; 8 nucleotides agree with TRBD1. With 7 bases clipped from V and 5 bases from J, the junction kept 5 bases outside the gene matches. The CDR3 spans 12 residues. Germline V gene data show CDR1 as SQVTM and CDR2 as ANQGSEA. CDR3 nucleotides: TGCAGCGCTGGACAGGGCCAAGATACGCAGTATTTT. The encoded protein is CSAGQGQDTQYF.

This clonotype occurred many times. The V and J genes are TRBV7-2 and TRBJ1-1, with 12 bases matching TRBD1. The junction had 10 bases not matched to a gene; V was cut back by 5 bases and J by 6 bases. In germline, CDR1 is SGHTA, CDR2 FQGNSA. CDR3 length equals 16 residues. The CDR3 region has the DNA TGTGCCAGCAGCCTAACCGGGACAGGGGGCAGGGCTGAAGCTTTCTTT. Translated: CASSLTGTGGRAEAFF.

This clonotype was picked up a small number of times. The chain carries TRBV12-3 or TRBV12-4 and TRBJ1-4; the match to TRBD1 covers 8 bases. Germline trimming cut 6 bases from V and 8 bases from J; bases unmatched to any gene: 14. This CDR3 spans 16 amino acids. The CDR3 DNA reads as TGTGCCAGCAGCAATCAACAGACAGGGGCCGGGGAAAAACTGTTTTTT. It translates to CASSNQQTGAGEKLFF.

This clonotype was seen a few times. The chain joins TRBV4-2 to TRBJ1-6; D gene uncertain. The CDR3 spans 14 residues. V was trimmed by 2 bases and J by 9 bases, leaving 11 bases between them. Per germline, CDR1 LGHNA and CDR2 YNFKEQ. CDR3 protein: CASSQSPSGSPLHF. The CDR3 nucleotides are TGTGCCAGCAGCCAAAGTCCCTCGGGTTCACCCCTCCACTTT.

V is TRBV12-3 or TRBV12-4 and J is TRBJ1-5; D is undetermined. The CDR3 length is 10 residues. The germline V and J ends were trimmed by 9 bases and 7 bases, with 7 bases remaining between them. The CDR3: CARAGQPQHF. The DNA for the CDR3 is TGTGCCAGGGCGGGGCAGCCCCAGCATTTT.

The chain carries TRBV11-2 and TRBJ2-5, with D possibly being TRBD1 (6 bases). The CDR3 has 13 amino acids. V was cut by 6 bases and J by 4 bases, with 12 bases left in between. The germline V gene encodes CDR1 SGHAT and CDR2 FQNNGV. CDR3 bases: TGTGCCAGCAGACAAACAGGGATAGAGACCCAGTACTTC. Translating gives CASRQTGIETQYF.

At least ten counts were recorded for this clonotype. This chain joins TRBV7-2 and TRBJ2-3, with D unresolved. CDR3 length: 14 amino acids. V was trimmed by 5 bases and J by 0 bases, leaving 9 bases between them. Germline V gene data show CDR1 as SGHTA and CDR2 as FQGNSA. CDR3 nucleotides: TGTGCCAGCAGCGTCGGGCAGAGCACAGATACGCAGTATTTT. Protein sequence: CASSVGQSTDTQYF.